The 18 T cell receptor beta chains reported below all come from one sample, sequenced in a study of T cell responses to AZD1222 COVID-19 vaccine. Clones were read by immunoSEQ multiplex PCR, and TCRdb kept only the in-frame ones, dropping some. The sample contains 100,000 to 120,000 clones, roughly 90% of which appear only once. The sequencing used peripheral blood, collected on day 0 of AZD1222 vaccination. These receptors came from an adult in good health.

The chain carries TRBV7-8 and TRBJ1-1, with a tentative D call TRBD1 (6 bases). The CDR3 covers 16 residues. Germline CDR1 is SGHVS and CDR2 is FQNEAQ. The ends were cut back, 3 bases at V and 1 base at J, with 15 bases in the middle. CDR3 DNA: TGTGCCAGCAGCTTCCGCAGGGGTCTCAGGAACACTGAAGCTTTCTTT. It encodes CASSFRRGLRNTEAFF. The variable domain in full, with the rest retrieved from reference TRBV7-8 and TRBJ1-1, is GAGVSQSPRYKVAKRGQDVALRCDPISGHVSLFWYQQALGQGPEFLTYFQNEAQLDKSGLPSDRFFAERPEGSVSTLKIQRTQQEDSAVYLCASSFRRGLRNTEAFFGQGTRLTVV.

V is TRBV11-3 and J is TRBJ1-1; no clear D. This CDR3 contains 14 residues. V lost 4 bases to trimming and J lost 4 bases, with 13 bases between them. Germline CDR1 reads SGHNT; CDR2 reads YENEEA. CDR3 amino acids: CASSSEARSTEAFF. The CDR3 DNA follows: TGTGCCAGCAGCTCCGAGGCGAGGAGCACTGAAGCTTTCTTT.

This chain connects TRBV6-5 to TRBJ1-2; D ambiguous. In germline, CDR1 is MNHEY, CDR2 SVGAGI. With 0 bases removed from V and 4 bases from J, the gap between germline ends came to 9 bases. The CDR3 totals 14 residues. CDR3 sequence reads: CASSYSVPLYGYTF. In nucleotides, the CDR3 is TGTGCCAGCAGTTACTCGGTACCACTCTATGGCTACACCTTC.

This clone was found once. This sequence joins TRBV10-3 and TRBJ1-5, with TRBD1 as a possible D gene (5 bases). With 3 bases removed from V and 5 bases from J, the gap between germline ends came to 23 bases. The CDR3 runs to 18 residues. Germline V gene data show CDR1 as ENHRY and CDR2 as SYGVKD. The CDR3 protein is CAISEIQVNRGLDQPQHF. CDR3 in DNA: TGTGCCATCAGTGAAATCCAGGTGAACCGGGGACTCGATCAGCCCCAGCATTTT.

The chain uses TRBV6-5 and TRBJ2-7; D may match TRBD1 or TRBD2 (5 bases each). CDR3 length equals 15 residues. The V gene lost 2 bases and the J gene lost 5 bases, with 16 bases spanning the gap. In germline, CDR1 is MNHEY, CDR2 SVGAGI. The CDR3 loop reads CASSYGFSGPHEQYF. The CDR3 DNA is TGTGCCAGCAGTTACGGTTTTTCGGGACCGCACGAGCAGTACTTC.

The V call is TRBV7-8, the J call TRBJ1-2; D ambiguous. This CDR3 is built from 13 residues. Germline V gives CDR1 SGHVS, CDR2 FQNEAQ. Trimming removed 5 bases from V and 8 bases from J, with 15 bases in between. The CDR3 bases are TGTGCCAGCAGCCCCACCCGCGGCGGAGGCTACACCTTC. This translates into CASSPTRGGGYTF.

The rearrangement links TRBV5-5 to TRBJ2-3; D gene unclear. The V gene's germline CDR1 is SGHKS and CDR2 YYEKEE (reference sequence). The CDR3 has 16 residues. V was cut by 5 bases and J by 0 bases, with 16 bases left in between. CDR3 residues: CASRPGRDLSTDTQYF. CDR3 in DNA: TGTGCCAGCAGACCCGGTAGGGATCTTAGCACAGATACGCAGTATTTT. Based on the CDR3 plus reference TRBV5-5 and TRBJ2-3, the full variable domain is DAGVTQSPTHLIKTRGQQVTLRCSPISGHKSVSWYQQVLGQGPQFIFQYYEKEERGRGNFPDRFSARQFPNYSSELNVNALLLGDSALYLCASRPGRDLSTDTQYFGPGTRLTVL.

The chain recombines TRBV5-1 with TRBJ1-3; possibly TRBD1 for D (5 bases). From germline, CDR1 is SGHRS and CDR2 YFSETQ. This CDR3 is built from 17 residues. Trimming removed 2 bases at V and 0 bases at J, with 15 bases between. CDR3 DNA sequence: TGCGCCAGCAGCTTTGACAGCACTGGAAGCTCTGGAAACACCATATATTTT. It encodes CASSFDSTGSSGNTIYF.

This clone was observed a few times. The chain carries TRBV3-1 (or the pseudogene TRBV3-2) and TRBJ1-1; unclear D gene. Germline CDR1 is LGHDT and CDR2 is YNNKEL (reference sequence). Trimming removed 4 bases at V and 1 base at J, with 7 bases between. The CDR3 runs 13 residues. CDR3 nucleotides: TGTGCCAGCAGCCGTGGAGGGAACACTGAAGCTTTCTTT. Translation: CASSRGGNTEAFF.

The CDR3 spells CSASPLRDGNQPQHF. The CDR3 coding sequence is TGCAGTGCTAGTCCTCTCAGGGATGGCAATCAGCCCCAGCATTTT. The chain joins TRBV20-1 to TRBJ1-5; perhaps TRBD1 as D (5 bases). The CDR3 is 15 residues long. Germline V gives CDR1 DFQATT, CDR2 SNEGSKA (reference sequence). Trimming pared 3 bases from V and 2 bases from J, leaving 14 bases between.

This clone came up a few times. V is TRBV5-1 and J is TRBJ2-7; possible D gene TRBD1, 6 bases. The CDR3 totals 13 residues. Looked up from germline, CDR1 is SGHRS and CDR2 is YFSETQ. V was cut by 0 bases and J by 2 bases, with 6 bases left in between. CDR3 protein: CASSLDRAYEQYF. CDR3 coding DNA: TGCGCCAGCAGCTTGGACAGGGCCTACGAGCAGTACTTC.

The chain recombines TRBV28 with TRBJ2-7; a weak D match, TRBD1 (6 bases). The CDR3 runs to 14 residues. Trimming cost V 2 bases and J 0 bases, with 8 bases left between them. CDR1 is MDHEN, CDR2 SYDVKM, per germline. CDR3 in amino acids: CASSLDRISYEQYF. The CDR3 DNA is TGTGCCAGCAGTTTAGACAGGATCTCCTACGAGCAGTACTTC.

This chain connects TRBV5-4 to TRBJ2-5, with 8 bases that match TRBD1. The CDR3 length is 13 residues. The junction had 2 bases not matched to a gene; V was cut back by 4 bases and J by 3 bases. The germline V gene encodes CDR1 SGHNT and CDR2 YYREEE (reference sequence). CDR3 nucleotide sequence: TGTGCCAGCAGCGACAGGGGCAAAGAGACCCAGTACTTC. It yields the protein CASSDRGKETQYF.

The V and J genes are TRBV4-1 and TRBJ2-7, with D perhaps matching TRBD1 or TRBD2 (5 bases each). The germline CDR1 and CDR2 sequences are MGHRA and YSYEKL. V shed 0 bases and J shed 7 bases, with 10 bases lying between them. This CDR3 comprises 13 residues. The CDR3 spells CASSQDPGQEQYF. CDR3 nucleotides: TGCGCCAGCAGCCAAGATCCGGGGCAGGAGCAGTACTTC.

V is TRBV24-1 and J is TRBJ2-1, with 12 bases that match TRBD2. V shed 3 bases, J shed 2 bases, and the junction held 1 base outside the gene matches. The CDR3 loop spans 16 amino acids. The germline V gene encodes CDR1 KGHDR and CDR2 SFDVKD. This CDR3 reads CATSDASGRAYNEQFF. For the CDR3, the DNA is TGTGCCACCAGTGATGCTAGCGGGAGGGCCTACAATGAGCAGTTCTTC.

The rearrangement uses TRBV7-2 and TRBJ2-3, with 12 nucleotides matching TRBD2. Per germline, CDR1 SGHTA and CDR2 FQGNSA. Trimming cost V 3 bases and J 2 bases; bases outside gene matches: 6. This CDR3 spans 17 amino acids. This chain's CDR3 is CASSFLGLAGITDTQYF. DNA for the CDR3: TGTGCCAGCAGCTTCCTGGGACTAGCGGGTATCACAGATACGCAGTATTTT.

The chain joins TRBV10-3 to TRBJ1-2, with D tentatively TRBD1 (5 bases). Germline CDR1 is ENHRY and CDR2 is SYGVKD. The germline V and J ends were trimmed by 6 bases and 4 bases, with 21 bases remaining between them. The CDR3 runs to 16 residues. This chain's CDR3 is CAIRPQAGELAYGYTF. CDR3 bases: TGTGCCATCAGGCCCCAGGCGGGGGAGTTAGCCTATGGCTACACCTTC.

The chain combines TRBV19 with TRBJ2-5; possibly TRBD2 for D (6 bases). V shed 6 bases and J shed 4 bases, with 15 bases lying between them. This CDR3 has 14 residues. CDR1 and CDR2 from the germline V gene are LNHDA and SQIVND (reference sequence). As DNA, the CDR3 is TGTGCCAGTAGGGACATGGGGAGGAGAGAGACCCAGTACTTC. Amino acid sequence: CASRDMGRRETQYF.